The present TCR beta chain was sequenced within a study of T cells in Graves' hyperthyroidism and ophthalmopathy. Pregnant or lactating patients were excluded, as were those with uncontrolled infection or other autoimmune disease. Diagnosis relied on clinical symptoms, serum thyroxine and TRAb, thyroid ultrasound and orbital computed tomography. Regarding the study as a whole: Peripheral blood also featured most of the thyroid clonotypes expanded above 0.001.

Germline V gives CDR1 SEHNR, CDR2 FQNEAQ (reference sequence). The CDR3 is 15 residues long. V lost 4 bases, J lost 2 bases, and 14 bases lay in between. At least ten counts were recorded for this clonotype. Its antigen is unknown. Researchers took RNA transcripts and amplified the TCR beta CDR3 regions from them. First-round RT-PCR with HTBI primers amplified the TCR CDR3 region. TCRdb independently ran MiXCR on the multiplex PCR reads; one entry per CDR3 protein. The table includes about 360,000 distinct CDR3 sequences, 19% detected once. Sequencing used blood. The rearrangement joins TRBV7-9 to TRBJ2-5, with D hard to call. The TCR originated in a young woman with Graves' hyperthyroidism. CDR3 loop: CASSSGSDGQETQYF. CDR3 nucleotide sequence: TGTGCCAGCAGCTCCGGCTCCGACGGACAAGAGACCCAGTACTTC.